This T cell receptor (beta chain) derives from a study of blood T cell repertoires in COVID-19. Looking at the study overall: In each case, the material was cDNA or gDNA derived from T cells, B-cell-depleted T cells, or PBMCs.

This clone was picked up a small number of times. Under the authors' procedure: Reference gene primer amplification gave nucleated cell count estimates. Profiling relied on immunoSEQ multiplex PCR, and the TCRdb table lists in-frame clones only, not all of them. V and J calls and clone size are copied from that table; D and trimming were computed from the DNA. The sample has 100,000 to 150,000 clones, roughly four fifths seen once. Cohort placement rested on clinical history that participants reported themselves. This CDR3 has 17 amino acids. CDR1 is SGHTA, CDR2 FQGNSA, per germline. V gave up 5 bases and J gave up 6 bases; unmatched junction bases: 17.

The sequencing input was PBMCs or T cells enriched from blood (not recorded which). The chain carries TRBV7-2 and TRBJ1-1; 8 nucleotides align to TRBD1. This receptor was identified in a man aged 40-55 years with acute COVID-19. DNA of the CDR3: TGTGCCAGCAGCCTGGACCGGGACAGGTACAGGGGCGCTGAAGCTTTCTTT. Protein product: CASSLDRDRYRGAEAFF.